The clone carrying this T cell receptor beta chain was detected a few times. Its antigen remains unknown. Through week 26, nivolumab 3 mg/kg IV was given weeks 1, 4, 7, 10, then biweekly. This entry comes from a study of ipilimumab plus nivolumab after autologous stem cell transplantation. Produced via immunoSEQ multiplex PCR; TCRdb's table is partial and in-frame only. The table lists fewer than 85,000 clones, about 83% of them singletons, with 2.2% in the top ten. General study findings and limits: The authors say TCR, Treg and microbiome findings warrant further study.

The TCR was taken from a male donor with diffuse large B-cell lymphoma. Here the sequenced sample was PBMCs, taken in a trial of ipilimumab plus nivolumab as post-transplant consolidation.

The CDR3 DNA reads as TGTGCCAGTAGTAACCAAAGACAGGCGAGCTCCTATAATTCACCCCTCCACTTT. This sequence encodes CASSNQRQASSYNSPLHF. V usage is TRBV19 and J usage is TRBJ1-6; TRBD1 is a possible D gene (6 bases). Germline V gene sequence: CDR1 LNHDA, CDR2 SQIVND (reference sequence). The CDR3 loop spans 18 amino acids. Trimming removed 4 bases from V and 0 bases from J, with 16 bases in between.